This T cell receptor (beta chain) was documented in a study of beta chain features in type 1 diabetes. Isolated RNA was reverse transcribed in full, so expressed TCRB transcripts were sequenced. Using immunoSEQ multiplex PCR, the repertoire was profiled, and TCRdb retains in-frame clones only, with some absent. The sample consists of roughly 250,000 clones, about 70% of them appearing once. The V end was cut by 8 bases, the J end by 0 bases, with 14 bases between. The CDR3 covers 14 residues. The V gene's germline CDR1 is LGHNT and CDR2 FRNRAP. Isolation of CD4+ naive, central memory, regulatory and stem cell-like memory cells was achieved by sorting via CD45RO/CCR7/CD25/CD127/CD95/CD27.

The source of this sequence is a man aged 25 to 45 in good health. V usage is TRBV12-5 and J usage is TRBJ2-7, with D possibly TRBD1 on 6 matching bases. Material: naive CD4+ T cells from blood. CDR3 sequence: CASRHRVDSYEQYF. DNA for the CDR3: TGTGCTAGTCGCCACAGGGTAGACTCCTACGAGCAGTACTTC.